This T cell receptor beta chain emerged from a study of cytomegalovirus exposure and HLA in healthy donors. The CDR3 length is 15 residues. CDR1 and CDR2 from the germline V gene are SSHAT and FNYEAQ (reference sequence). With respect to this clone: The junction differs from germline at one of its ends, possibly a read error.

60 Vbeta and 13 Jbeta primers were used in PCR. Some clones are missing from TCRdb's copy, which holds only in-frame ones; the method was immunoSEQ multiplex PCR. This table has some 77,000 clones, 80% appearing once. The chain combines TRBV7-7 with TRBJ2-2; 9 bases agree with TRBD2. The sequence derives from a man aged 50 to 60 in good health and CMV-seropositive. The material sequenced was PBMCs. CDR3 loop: CASSLVAGESGELFF. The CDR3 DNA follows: TGTGCTAGCAGCTTAGTAGCGGGAGAGTCCGGGGAGCTGTTTTTT.